These 22 T cell receptor beta chains share one sample of origin, sequenced in a study of control samples from healthy donors and cancer patients. Generated by immunoSEQ multiplex PCR, the TCRdb table keeps only in-frame clones and is missing some. This table has roughly 88,000 clones, about 92% appearing once. The sequenced sample consisted of blood. These receptors all stem from a man between 18 and 29 years old in good health.

The count of this clone is one. The J gene is TRBJ2-1, the V gene TRBV7-2, with D possibly called TRBD1 or TRBD2 (6 bases each). V was pared by 5 bases and J by 4 bases, with 18 bases between. CDR1 and CDR2 from the germline V gene are SGHTA and FQGNSA. CDR3 length equals 16 residues. In nucleotides, the CDR3 is TGTGCCAGCAGCCCAGTACGGGGGCCTACTTACAATGAGCAGTTCTTC. It yields the protein CASSPVRGPTYNEQFF.

This clone was counted a single time. The germline gene is not matched at one end of the junction; a read error may be the cause. The genes are TRBV7-9 and TRBJ1-1, with a possible D match to TRBD1 (6 bases). In germline, CDR1 is SEHNR, CDR2 FQNEAQ (reference sequence). The CDR3 runs to 13 residues. The CDR3 loop is CASSSGAGAGTGF. CDR3 DNA sequence: TGTGCCAGCAGCTCCGGCGCGGGGGCAGGAACGGGATTT.

CDR3 residues: CASSPDRASNQPQHF. The CDR3 DNA reads as TGTGCCAGTAGCCCTGACAGGGCGAGCAATCAGCCCCAGCATTTT. The chain uses TRBV19 and TRBJ1-5, with 7 positions matching TRBD1. The CDR3 runs 15 residues. The V gene end was trimmed by 6 bases and the J gene end by 1 base; junction bases not matched to a gene: 6. The germline gives CDR1 LNHDA, CDR2 SQIVND (reference sequence).

This clone was recorded only once. CDR3 loop: CASSPPGGWNSPLHF. The DNA for the CDR3 is TGTGCCAGCAGCCCCCCAGGGGGCTGGAATTCACCCCTCCACTTT. V gene TRBV5-4 combines with J gene TRBJ1-6, with 8 bases fitting TRBD1. CDR1 SGHNT and CDR2 YYREEE come from the germline V gene (reference sequence). The CDR3 extends over 15 amino acids. The junction had 7 bases not matched to a gene; V was cut back by 4 bases and J by 7 bases.

V usage is TRBV2 and J usage is TRBJ2-3, with 7 positions matching TRBD2. This CDR3 is 14 amino acids long. Per germline, CDR1 SNHLY and CDR2 FYNNEI. V gave up 6 bases and J gave up 2 bases; unmatched junction bases: 5. The CDR3 is CASRAAGVTDTQYF. The CDR3 nucleotides read TGTGCCAGCAGGGCGGCGGGGGTCACAGATACGCAGTATTTT. The entire variable domain, with the rest obtained from reference TRBV2 and TRBJ2-3, is as follows: EPEVTQTPSHQVTQMGQEVILRCVPISNHLYFYWYRQILGQKVEFLVSFYNNEISEKSEIFDDQFSVERPDGSNFTLKIRSTKLEDSAMYFCASRAAGVTDTQYFGPGTRLTVL.

The chain uses TRBV29-1 and TRBJ1-2; 10 bases match TRBD1. V trimming: 7 bases; J trimming: 5 bases; junction bases outside the gene matches: 4. From germline, CDR1 is SQVTM and CDR2 ANQGSEA. This CDR3 comprises 12 residues. The CDR3 here is CSARTGGYGYTF. DNA for the CDR3: TGCAGCGCTAGGACAGGGGGGTATGGCTACACCTTC.

V and J are TRBV7-3 and TRBJ2-7; D remains unclear. The germline V gene has CDR1 SGHTA and CDR2 FQGTGA. Trimming took off 5 bases at V and 3 bases at J, with 11 bases between the two ends. This CDR3 is built from 13 residues. The CDR3 sequence: CASSPDHNYEQYF. In nucleotides, the CDR3 is TGTGCCAGCAGCCCGGACCACAACTACGAGCAGTACTTC. The variable domain in full, completed from reference TRBV7-3 and TRBJ2-7, reads GAGVSQTPSNKVTEKGKYVELRCDPISGHTALYWYRQSLGQGPEFLIYFQGTGAADDSGLPNDRFFAVRPEGSVSTLKIQRTERGDSAVYLCASSPDHNYEQYFGPGTRLTVT.

The J gene is TRBJ2-7, the V gene TRBV11-2; 9 bases agree with TRBD2. There are 14 residues in the CDR3. J gave up 4 bases and V 10 bases, and 11 bases lay outside the gene matches. Germline V gives CDR1 SGHAT, CDR2 FQNNGV. The chain's CDR3 is CAIGSGGSRYEQYF. Here the CDR3 DNA reads TGTGCCATCGGGAGCGGGGGGAGCCGATACGAGCAGTACTTC.

In DNA, the CDR3 is TGCAGCGTTCTAGCGGATAACTATGGCTACACCTTC. It encodes CSVLADNYGYTF. The chain has TRBV29-1 and TRBJ1-2; unclear D gene. Germline V gene lookup returns CDR1 SQVTM and CDR2 ANQGSEA. The CDR3 totals 12 residues. Trimming removed 5 bases at V and 1 base at J, with 8 bases between.

This sequence joins TRBV27 and TRBJ2-1, with D perhaps matching TRBD1 (6 bases). This CDR3 spans 14 amino acids. Germline V gene sequence: CDR1 MNHEY, CDR2 SMNVEV (reference sequence). The ends were cut back, 1 base at V and 7 bases at J, with 11 bases in the middle. Here the CDR3 DNA reads TGTGCCAGCAGTTTATTGTACAGGGAGAATGAGCAGTTCTTC. Protein: CASSLLYRENEQFF.

The chain carries TRBV7-9 and TRBJ1-3; no definite D call. CDR1 and CDR2 from the germline V gene are SEHNR and FQNEAQ (reference sequence). The CDR3 contains 13 residues. Between the trimmed V and J ends, which lost 3 bases and 2 bases, there was a span of 5 bases. CDR3 in DNA: TGTGCCAGCAGCTTTTACCCTGGAAACACCATATATTTT. Translation: CASSFYPGNTIYF.

V gene TRBV7-9 combines with J gene TRBJ1-6; a possible D gene is TRBD1 (5 bases). Germline V gene sequence: CDR1 SEHNR, CDR2 FQNEAQ (reference sequence). The length of the CDR3 is 14 residues. Trimming stripped 5 bases from V and 5 bases from J, with 10 bases between. DNA for the CDR3: TGTGCCAGCAGCCGCCGGGGGAATAATTCACCCCTCCACTTT. Protein product: CASSRRGNNSPLHF.

V usage is TRBV19 and J usage is TRBJ1-5, with TRBD1 matching over 9 bases. This CDR3 has 16 amino acids. The germline V gene encodes CDR1 LNHDA and CDR2 SQIVND (reference sequence). V lost 3 bases to trimming and J lost 3 bases; unmatched junction nucleotides: 6. CDR3 in DNA: TGTGCCAGTAGTATTACAGGGGGCCCTTCCAATCAGCCCCAGCATTTT. Translation gives CASSITGGPSNQPQHF.

DNA of the CDR3: TGTGCCAGCAGTTACTCAAGAATTAGGACAGGGGGCAACATTCAGTACTTC. Protein: CASSYSRIRTGGNIQYF. The chain joins TRBV6-2 or TRBV6-3 to TRBJ2-4, with 11 bases identical to TRBD1. J lost 7 bases, V lost 0 bases, and 8 bases had no gene match. The CDR3 runs to 17 residues. Per the germline V gene, CDR1 is MNHEY and CDR2 is SVGEGT.

CDR3 amino acids: CASSPSSEGGYTF. CDR3 bases: TGTGCCAGCTCACCATCCTCTGAGGGGGGCTACACCTTC. The chain combines TRBV18 with TRBJ1-2; maybe TRBD1 (5 bases). There are 13 residues in the CDR3. Trimming shortened V by 2 bases and J by 8 bases, and 12 bases separated the two germline ends. Germline CDR1 and CDR2: KGHSH and LQKENI.

The sample holds one count of this clone. This sequence joins TRBV12-3 or TRBV12-4 and TRBJ1-1; D gene ambiguous. Trimming removed 3 bases from V and 11 bases from J, with 13 bases in between. This CDR3 has 12 residues. CDR3 DNA: TGTGCCAGCAGTTTGGGTTCTCTGGGGGCTTTCTTT. It specifies CASSLGSLGAFF.

The chain couples TRBV2 to TRBJ2-2, with D possibly TRBD2 on 5 matching bases. Germline V gene lookup returns CDR1 SNHLY and CDR2 FYNNEI. V shed 7 bases and J shed 7 bases, with 16 bases lying between them. This CDR3 comprises 14 residues. The CDR3 DNA is TGTGCCAGCAAACTAGGAAGTGCCGACGGGGAGCTGTTTTTT. Translation: CASKLGSADGELFF.

This clone appeared a few times. The J gene is TRBJ1-4, the V gene TRBV5-1, with D possibly matching TRBD1 (6 bases). In germline, CDR1 is SGHRS, CDR2 YFSETQ. Trimming took off 0 bases at V and 3 bases at J, with 9 bases between the two ends. The CDR3 length is 15 residues. CDR3 residues: CASSLDRAANEKLFF. The DNA for the CDR3 is TGCGCCAGCAGCTTGGACAGGGCAGCTAATGAAAAACTGTTTTTT.

The sample holds one count of this clone. The chain has TRBV4-3 and TRBJ2-2; tentatively, D is TRBD1 (6 bases). CDR3 size: 16 residues. The V gene's germline CDR1 is LGHNA and CDR2 YSLEER. The V end lost 0 bases, the J end lost 7 bases, and 15 bases lay between the germline ends. The CDR3 DNA reads TGCGCCAGCAGCCAAGAGAGAGGGGGAAATGGCGGGGAGCTGTTTTTT. The encoded protein is CASSQERGGNGGELFF.

This chain uses TRBV6-4 with TRBJ2-5, with 11 bases aligning to TRBD2. The CDR3 is 15 amino acids. In germline, CDR1 is MRHNA, CDR2 SNTAGT. V lost 4 bases to trimming and J lost 1 base; unmatched junction nucleotides: 2. The chain's CDR3 is CASSALAGGQETQYF. CDR3 bases: TGTGCCAGCAGTGCCCTAGCGGGAGGCCAAGAGACCCAGTACTTC.

This clone was seen just once. One end of the junction varies from germline; a read error may be responsible. The genes are TRBV19 and TRBJ1-1; possible D gene TRBD1, 5 bases. Germline assignment: CDR1 LNHDA and CDR2 SQIVND (reference sequence). The CDR3 extends over 15 amino acids. The CDR3 region is CASSMLSGNAWMGVF. Written as DNA, the CDR3 is TGTGCCAGTAGTATGCTATCAGGAAACGCCTGGATGGGGGTCTTT.

The V call is TRBV7-8, the J call TRBJ2-5, with TRBD2 identical over 8 bases. Germline loops: CDR1 SGHVS, CDR2 FQNEAQ. V shed 2 bases and J 5 bases; nucleotides not matched to a gene: 10. This CDR3 comprises 16 residues. The CDR3 DNA sequence: TGTGCCAGCAGCTTATGGATTGGTCCGGGGGGGGAGACCCAGTACTTC. Residues: CASSLWIGPGGETQYF.